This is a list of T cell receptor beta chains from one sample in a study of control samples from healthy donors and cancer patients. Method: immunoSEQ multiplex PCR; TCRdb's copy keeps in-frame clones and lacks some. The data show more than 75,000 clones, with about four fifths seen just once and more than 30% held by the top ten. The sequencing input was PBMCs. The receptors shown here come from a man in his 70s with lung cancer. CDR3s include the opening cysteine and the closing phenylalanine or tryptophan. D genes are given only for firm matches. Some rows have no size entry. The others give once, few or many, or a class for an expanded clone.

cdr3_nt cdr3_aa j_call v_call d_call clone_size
TGTGCCAGCAGCGTAGTCTGGGGGGGGACACCCAGCTCTGGGGCCAACGTCCTGACTTTC CASSVVWGGTPSSGANVLTF TRBJ2-6 TRBV9 . .
TGTGCCAGCAGTTACGACGCACCGAACACCGGGGAGCTGTTTTTT CASSYDAPNTGELFF TRBJ2-2 TRBV6-5 . once
TGCGCCAGCAGCCAAGCTCTGACGGGGGTCTACAATGAGCAGTTCTTC CASSQALTGVYNEQFF TRBJ2-1 TRBV4-1 . .
TGCGCCAGCAGCGGACAGGGGCCTTACGAGCAGTACTTC CASSGQGPYEQYF TRBJ2-7 TRBV5-1 TRBD1 .
TGTGCCAGCAGACTTCCCTCAGAGACAGGGATTAGCAATCAGCCCCAGCATTTT CASRLPSETGISNQPQHF TRBJ1-5 TRBV7-3 TRBD1 .
TGTGCCAGCAGCCTTAAAGGCGGAGACACTGAAGCTTTCTTT CASSLKGGDTEAFF TRBJ1-1 TRBV11-2 . .
TGTGCCAGCTCACGGGCAGGGGGGACTAATTCACCCCTCCACTTT CASSRAGGTNSPLHF TRBJ1-6 TRBV18 TRBD1 few
TGCGCCAGCAGCTTAGGACAGAACCCGTTGAACACTGAAGCTTTCTTT CASSLGQNPLNTEAFF TRBJ1-1 TRBV5-1 . .
TGTGCCAGTAGTATTCGCGCGGGACAGGGGAAGAAAAGCGGGGAGCTGTTTTTT CASSIRAGQGKKSGELFF TRBJ2-2 TRBV19 TRBD1 .
TGTGCCAGCAGCTTCTTACAGAACACCGGGGAGCTGTTTTTT CASSFLQNTGELFF TRBJ2-2 TRBV7-8 . .
TGTGCCACCAGCAGAATGGACAGAGCTAACTATGGCTACACCTTC CATSRMDRANYGYTF TRBJ1-2 TRBV15 . .
TGTGCCAGCAGTTTTTTAGGGACTAGAAACTTTGAGCAGTTCTTC CASSFLGTRNFEQFF TRBJ2-1 TRBV28 TRBD2 .
TGTGCCAGCAGCCAGAGGGTGAGTGAAGCTTTCTTT CASSQRVSEAFF TRBJ1-1 TRBV7-2 . .
TGTGCCAGCAGCTCCGGACAGTCCTCTGGAAACACCATATATTTT CASSSGQSSGNTIYF TRBJ1-3 TRBV7-6 . .
TGTGCCAGCAGCCCCGGGACAGGGGGGGTCGAGCAGTACTTC CASSPGTGGVEQYF TRBJ2-7 TRBV3-1/TRBV3-2 TRBD1 .
TGCGCCAGCAGTGAGTCGGGAGGAGATACGCAGTATTTT CASSESGGDTQYF TRBJ2-3 TRBV10-1 . .
TGTGCCAGTAGTGTTCACAGGGTTATGGATTCACCCCTCCACTTT CASSVHRVMDSPLHF TRBJ1-6 TRBV19 . .
TGTGCCAGCAGTGTTCAGCTAGCGGGGGCCGCGAACACCGGGGAGCTGTTTTTT CASSVQLAGAANTGELFF TRBJ2-2 TRBV2 TRBD2 .
TGTGCCAGCAGTCCAGGGACAGGGTTCAATCAGCCCCAGCATTTT CASSPGTGFNQPQHF TRBJ1-5 TRBV27 TRBD1 few
TGTGCCAGCAAGGACAGTCGGTCCACTGAAGCTTTCTTT CASKDSRSTEAFF TRBJ1-1 TRBV6-5 . few
TGTGCCAGCAGCTCCCCAATGGACAAGCAGTTCTTC CASSSPMDKQFF TRBJ2-1 TRBV7-3 . once
TGTGCCAGCAGTCCCGACAAGCTGGGTCAGCCCCAGCATTTT CASSPDKLGQPQHF TRBJ1-5 TRBV27 . few
TGTGCCAGCAGTGATGGGGCCTACCCGGTCCACTTT CASSDGAYPVHF TRBJ1-6 TRBV25-1 . .
TGTGCCAGCAGTCCCCGGGCCAGGGCCCACGAGCAGTACTTC CASSPRARAHEQYF TRBJ2-7 TRBV27 . few
TGTGCCAGCAGTTACCAGGGCCCCGCCGGAAACACCATATATTTT CASSYQGPAGNTIYF TRBJ1-3 TRBV6-5 . .
TGTGCCAGCAGTCTCAGGGGGGGGAATGGCTACACCTTC CASSLRGGNGYTF TRBJ1-2 TRBV28 TRBD1 .
TGTGCCAGCTCACCAAGTCCCCATCGGAGCTCTGGGGCCAACGTCCTGACTTTC CASSPSPHRSSGANVLTF TRBJ2-6 TRBV18 . .
TGTGCCAGCAGTTACTCAGCTAACTATGGCTACACCTTC CASSYSANYGYTF TRBJ1-2 TRBV6-5 . few
TGTGCCAGCAGTTACTCACCGGGACAGGGTTTCTATGGCTACACCTTC CASSYSPGQGFYGYTF TRBJ1-2 TRBV6-5 TRBD1 .
TGTGCCACCCAACCCCCAGGGGTGGTCGCCTATGGCTACACCTTC CATQPPGVVAYGYTF TRBJ1-2 TRBV18 . .
TGTGTCAGCAGCTTAACGGGACTCAGGGACTCCCAAGAGACCCAGTACTTC CVSSLTGLRDSQETQYF TRBJ2-5 TRBV7-3 . .
TGTGCCAGCAGCGTAGCTACGGCGGGACTCCTAGATACGCAGTATTTT CASSVATAGLLDTQYF TRBJ2-3 TRBV9 . .
TGTGCCAGCAGTGACGTAGGGACGATGGCCAAAAACATTCAGTACTTC CASSDVGTMAKNIQYF TRBJ2-4 TRBV2 . .
TGTGCCAGCAGTACAGGGGGAGGGTACACAGATACGCAGTATTTT CASSTGGGYTDTQYF TRBJ2-3 TRBV27 . .
TGTGCCAGTAGTATGTTCGCCGGGACAGGGGCGACAAACGCTTTCTTT CASSMFAGTGATNAFF TRBJ1-1 TRBV19 TRBD1 .
TGTGCCAGCAGGGGGACAGGGGGGTTTGAAGCTTTCTTT CASRGTGGFEAFF TRBJ1-1 TRBV6-5 TRBD1 many
TGTGCCAGCAGCCCCCGGGACATATCCTACGAGCAGTACTTC CASSPRDISYEQYF TRBJ2-7 TRBV9 . few
TGTGCCAGCAGCTTAGGGGAGACGCTCAATGAGCAGTTCTTC CASSLGETLNEQFF TRBJ2-1 TRBV11-1 . .
TGTGCCTGGAGAGCTCCAGGACAGGGGGCGCGGTATGGCTACACCTTC CAWRAPGQGARYGYTF TRBJ1-2 TRBV30 TRBD1 .
TGTGCCAGCAGCCAAGTCGAAACGGGGGGCTACACCTTC CASSQVETGGYTF TRBJ1-2 TRBV14 . .
TGTGCCAGCAGCGTGATGGCAGGGGATAATTCACCCCTCCACTTT CASSVMAGDNSPLHF TRBJ1-6 TRBV9 . .